The 17 T cell receptor beta chains presented below share a single source sample, sequenced in a study of cytomegalovirus exposure and HLA in healthy donors. A multiplex PCR was run with 60 Vbeta primers and 13 Jbeta primers. Using immunoSEQ multiplex PCR, the repertoire was profiled, and TCRdb retains in-frame clones only, with some absent. The sample has over 150,000 clones, 70% to 80% seen once. The sample was PBMCs. The receptors derive from a woman aged 25 to 39 in good health and CMV-seropositive.

The chain employs TRBV19 and TRBJ2-1; D uncertain. The CDR3 is 10 residues long. Per germline, CDR1 LNHDA and CDR2 SQIVND (reference sequence). The germline V and J ends were trimmed by 8 bases and 5 bases, with 4 bases remaining between them. The CDR3 loop reads CASANNEQFF. The CDR3 DNA follows: TGTGCCAGTGCTAACAATGAGCAGTTCTTC. The full variable domain, in which reference TRBV19 and TRBJ2-1 provide the parts outside the CDR3, is DGGITQSPKYLFRKEGQNVTLSCEQNLNHDAMYWYRQDPGQGLRLIYYSQIVNDFQKGDIAEGYSVSREKKESFPLTVTSAQKNPTAFYLCASANNEQFFGPGTRLTVL.

The chain uses TRBV28 and TRBJ1-4; maybe TRBD1 (6 bases). This CDR3 has 15 amino acids. Per the germline V gene, CDR1 is MDHEN and CDR2 is SYDVKM. Trimming cost V 5 bases and J 8 bases, with 18 bases left between them. The CDR3 protein is CASSPPGQGNEKLFF. DNA of the CDR3: TGTGCCAGCAGTCCGCCGGGGCAGGGGAACGAAAAACTGTTTTTT.

This rearrangement joins TRBV2 to TRBJ1-5, with D possibly TRBD1 on 6 matching bases. The V end lost 5 bases, the J end lost 5 bases, and 13 bases lay between the germline ends. Looked up from germline, CDR1 is SNHLY and CDR2 is FYNNEI. This CDR3 comprises 14 residues. The CDR3 nucleotides are TGTGCCAGCAGTCAGGGAAGGGGGTATCAGCCCCAGCATTTT. It specifies CASSQGRGYQPQHF.

The chain is built from TRBV5-4 and TRBJ2-1, with D possibly TRBD1 on 7 matching bases. Trimming removed 4 bases from V and 6 bases from J, with 11 bases in between. The CDR3 contains 13 residues. The germline gives CDR1 SGHNT, CDR2 YYREEE (reference sequence). The CDR3 protein is CASSPQGGNEQFF. The DNA for the CDR3 is TGTGCCAGCAGCCCCCAGGGGGGCAATGAGCAGTTCTTC.

This sequence joins TRBV5-1 and TRBJ2-7; 7 bases align to TRBD1. Germline V gene data show CDR1 as SGHRS and CDR2 as YFSETQ. The CDR3 totals 15 residues. V lost 4 bases and J lost 5; bases outside the gene matches: 12. CDR3: CASSPNRQGGDEQYF. The CDR3, as DNA: TGCGCCAGCAGCCCGAACCGACAGGGCGGCGACGAGCAGTACTTC.

This clone was seen just once. V and J are TRBV9 and TRBJ1-1, with 12 nucleotides matching TRBD1. The CDR3 covers 15 residues. The germline CDR1 and CDR2 sequences are SGDLS and YYNGEE. V trimming: 4 bases; J trimming: 5 bases; junction bases outside the gene matches: 6. As DNA, the CDR3 is TGTGCCAGCAGCCCACGGGACAGGGGGCAAACTGAAGCTTTCTTT. Its protein is CASSPRDRGQTEAFF.

The V call is TRBV7-9, the J call TRBJ2-7, with TRBD1 matching 7 bases. CDR3 length: 14 residues. The germline CDR1 and CDR2 sequences are SEHNR and FQNEAQ (reference sequence). Trimming at V came to 6 bases and at J to 1 base, leaving 6 bases not matched to a gene. The CDR3 DNA sequence: TGTGCCAGCAGGGACAGGACCAATTCCTACGAGCAGTACTTC. Translated: CASRDRTNSYEQYF.

This CDR3 is CASSAGYSNQPQHF. The CDR3 DNA sequence: TGTGCCAGCAGCGCCGGTTATAGCAATCAGCCCCAGCATTTT. The J gene is TRBJ1-5, the V gene TRBV6-1; unclear D gene. Trimming left V 6 bases short and J 0 bases short, with 9 bases between. Germline CDR1 MNHNS, CDR2 SASEGT. This CDR3 is built from 14 residues.

The chain uses TRBV30 and TRBJ1-4; D is ambiguous. The CDR3 contains 19 residues. V was trimmed by 4 bases and J by 0 bases, leaving 24 bases between them. Germline V gene data show CDR1 as GTSNPN and CDR2 as SVGIG (reference sequence). CDR3 protein: CAWTPSQLLRWATNEKLFF. The CDR3 DNA is TGTGCCTGGACCCCTTCCCAGCTCCTGAGGTGGGCAACTAATGAAAAACTGTTTTTT.

This rearrangement joins TRBV2 to TRBJ1-2; 9 bases are a match to TRBD1. Losses at the gene ends were 6 bases for V and 8 bases for J; bases not matched to a gene: 10. The CDR3 runs to 14 residues. CDR1 is SNHLY, CDR2 FYNNEI, per germline. CDR3 sequence: CASRENRGLSGYTF. In DNA form, the CDR3 reads TGTGCCAGCAGGGAAAACAGGGGGCTAAGCGGCTACACCTTC. Supplemented by reference TRBV2 and TRBJ1-2, the full variable domain reads EPEVTQTPSHQVTQMGQEVILRCVPISNHLYFYWYRQILGQKVEFLVSFYNNEISEKSEIFDDQFSVERPDGSNFTLKIRSTKLEDSAMYFCASRENRGLSGYTFGSGTRLTVV.

The table lists this clone with a few counts. This chain joins TRBV5-6 and TRBJ2-1; TRBD2 aligns across 10 bases. The CDR3 has 18 residues. Germline V gene data show CDR1 as SGHDT and CDR2 as YYEEEE. Trimming took 0 bases from V and 7 from J; bases not matched to a gene: 13. CDR3 sequence: CASSLAGASGSIFNEQFF. CDR3 DNA: TGTGCCAGCAGCTTGGCCGGGGCTAGCGGGAGTATTTTTAATGAGCAGTTCTTC.

This clone was counted between two and nine times. The gene calls are TRBV6-5 and TRBJ1-5; D is unclear. From germline, CDR1 is MNHEY and CDR2 SVGAGI. The V and J ends lost 2 bases and 4 bases respectively, with 9 bases between them. The CDR3 totals 14 residues. The CDR3 nucleotides read TGTGCCAGCAGTTACGCACCGACAAATCAGCCCCAGCATTTT. Its translation: CASSYAPTNQPQHF.

This chain connects TRBV27 to TRBJ2-7; maybe TRBD2 (5 bases). The length of the CDR3 is 13 residues. V lost 7 bases and J 2 bases, leaving 12 bases between the germline ends. Germline values: CDR1 MNHEY, CDR2 SMNVEV (reference sequence). The CDR3 coding sequence is TGTGCCAGCACCGGGATGAATCCCTACGAGCAGTACTTC. Encoded protein: CASTGMNPYEQYF.

V usage is TRBV6-5 and J usage is TRBJ1-3; TRBD1 agrees at 7 bases. The germline gives CDR1 MNHEY, CDR2 SVGAGI. The length of the CDR3 is 14 residues. V shed 5 bases, J shed 4 bases, and the junction held 5 bases outside the gene matches. CDR3 residues: CASSRTGAGNTIYF. Written as DNA, the CDR3 is TGTGCCAGCAGTCGTACAGGGGCCGGAAACACCATATATTTT.

The rearrangement uses TRBV28 and TRBJ2-7; maybe TRBD1 (5 bases). There are 15 residues in the CDR3. Germline values: CDR1 MDHEN, CDR2 SYDVKM. Trimming took off 5 bases at V and 2 bases at J, with 16 bases between the two ends. CDR3 residues: CASSNYDTGTYEQYF. CDR3 nucleotide sequence: TGTGCCAGCAGTAACTACGACACAGGCACCTACGAGCAGTACTTC.

J is TRBJ1-1 and V is TRBV18; D is uncertain. The CDR3 runs 16 residues. V lost 3 bases and J lost 2, with 16 bases in between. From germline, CDR1 is KGHSH and CDR2 LQKENI. The CDR3 DNA is TGTGCCAGCTCACCCTTGATGGAGCTTAGTAACACTGAAGCTTTCTTT. Its protein product is CASSPLMELSNTEAFF.

In its sample, this clone was seen a few times. The rearrangement joins TRBV2 to TRBJ2-5; 14 nucleotides agree with TRBD2. This CDR3 has 16 amino acids. The V segment lost 7 bases and the J segment 4 bases; nucleotides outside the gene matches: 8. The germline gives CDR1 SNHLY, CDR2 FYNNEI. Here the CDR3 DNA reads TGTGCCAGCACGCGACTAGCGGGAGGGCTGGGAGAGACCCAGTACTTC. This sequence encodes CASTRLAGGLGETQYF. Full variable domain (outside the CDR3, taken from reference TRBV2 and TRBJ2-5): EPEVTQTPSHQVTQMGQEVILRCVPISNHLYFYWYRQILGQKVEFLVSFYNNEISEKSEIFDDQFSVERPDGSNFTLKIRSTKLEDSAMYFCASTRLAGGLGETQYFGPGTRLLVL.